The entry below gives a single T cell receptor (beta chain) sequence along with its context. What this receptor recognizes is not known. Qualities for individual bases were not recorded, and no much larger clone is one base off. In the ViraFEST assay, PBMC were stimulated with viral peptide pools, and TCR sequencing was then used to find antigen-specific CD4+ T cell clonotypes based on their expansion. After less than 13 days of culture, CD4+ T cells were isolated with the EasySep CD4+ T cell isolation kit. Negative nucleocapsid antibody results before and after vaccination confirmed that the healthy vaccine recipients had no prior SARS-CoV-2 infection. Each well held 1.5 million to 2 million PBMC cultured in IMDM containing roughly 5% human AB serum, 8 to 10 IU/ml IL-2 and gentamicin, along with approximately 10 ug/ml peptides. On days 3 and 7, half of the culture medium was replaced with fresh IL-2-containing medium. Unless noted otherwise, every peptide stimulation condition was grown in triplicate wells. PBMC were separated from whole blood using Ficoll-Paque Plus gradient centrifugation and were then either cryopreserved at -140C or used fresh. The overlapping peptide pools covered the spike proteins of SARS-CoV-2 and of the common cold coronaviruses HCoV-NL63, HCoV-OC43 and HCoV-229E. The QIAamp micro DNA kit was used to extract genomic DNA from the cultured CD4+ T cells.

This specimen comes from a study of vaccination effects on CD4 cells after COVID-19 (dated by TCRdb to between 2022 and 2023). Broadly, across the study: Each participant received two doses of an mRNA SARS-CoV-2 vaccine, either BNT162b2 or mRNA-1273. The study compared SARS-CoV-2 spike-specific CD4+ TCR repertoires before and after mRNA vaccination in COVID-19 convalescent patients and infection-naive vaccine recipients. In the study, cultures from other donors were sequenced using the Oncomine TCR Beta short-read assay on an Illumina iSeq 100. A total of around eleven COVID-19 convalescent patients and 4 SARS-CoV-2-naive healthy vaccine recipients were included in the full study.

The library was made by the immunoSEQ multiplex PCR assay. DNA from the cultured, isolated CD4+ T cells was subjected to TCR beta CDR3 sequencing. Regarding the original processing steps: Non-productive TCR sequences were discarded, and reads were trimmed to the CDR3 region, with only CDR3s of 7 or more amino acids retained. The MANAFEST web app was used to identify antigen-specific clonotypes by comparing expansion in peptide wells with expansion in reference cultures. For clones to be considered positive, expansion at FDR<0.05 versus reference and all other wells, an odds ratio above 5, and a frequency above 0.1% in two replicate wells were required. Cross-reactive clonotypes were defined as significantly expanded in SARS-CoV-2 spike wells and in at least one common cold coronavirus spike condition. CDR3 similarity was assessed by Levenshtein distance using the stringdist R package, and unrooted trees were constructed with ape in R 3.6.1. Imported from immuneACCESS, the table was reduced by TCRdb to in-frame sequences with V and J called. These copies leave out some clones; in studies compared against another copy, an unresolved V gene accounts for under half, and the cause of the remainder is not known. For V, J and clone size, that table is used; D and trimming come from the DNA. This sample gives 20,000 to 25,000 clones in total; around 76% of them show up just once. The top ten clones comprise less than 9.5% of the sample.

The V end gives up 2 bases and the J end 9 bases, leaving 12 bases in the junction not matched to a gene. From a lookup of the germline V gene, CDR1 and CDR2 are SGHTA and FQGNSA. The CDR3 contains 17 residues, cysteine and phenylalanine counted. Only CDR3 DNA remains: 51 bases, in frame from the first base. The paper's findings and limits, for the study overall: The study was limited by a small number of convalescent patients and lacked early post-infection timepoints. In healthy vaccine recipients, vaccine-induced clones were almost all SARS-CoV-2 mono-reactive, with only 1 of 255 being cross-reactive with common cold coronaviruses. At late post-vaccination timepoints, both infection-induced and vaccine-induced clones showed marked clonal contraction, consistent with waning T cell responses.

This clonotype was sampled from a human donor who received a COVID-19 vaccine. This specimen was CD4+ T cells from PBMCs cultured with HCoV-NL63 spike peptides, taken before COVID-19 vaccination. Read against the paper, the sample's cell subset or site label means: HCoV-NL63 spike overlapping peptide pool stimulation. The chain was built from TRBV7-2 and TRBJ1-6, and 8 junction bases match TRBD1. This receptor has the CDR3 CASSLFSRGRLGSPLHF. The nucleotide sequence is given as TGTGCCAGCAGCTTATTTTCCAGGGGGCGCCTCGGTTCACCCCTCCACTTT.